The clone carrying this TCR beta chain was counted only a few times. Its target is unknown. These data originate in a study of T cells in localized non-small cell lung cancer. The study's findings and limits: In uninvolved adjacent lung, T cell clonality reached its highest value, exceeding tumor. Those with higher blood T cell density had longer overall survival. Among the top 100 tumor clones, a median approximately 60 appeared in adjacent lung. Heterogeneity within the tumor remains possible, as just one region underwent sequencing.

The CDR3 contains 15 residues. V lost 5 bases, J lost 2 bases, and 14 bases lay in between. Germline-derived CDR1 and CDR2 are SGHNT and YENEEA. Sequencing was performed with immunoSEQ multiplex PCR; in TCRdb, only in-frame clones are kept and a portion is missing. The table shows more than 2,500 clones, with about 39% occurring only once. The rearrangement links TRBV11-3 to TRBJ2-3, with D perhaps TRBD2 (5 bases). The sequences come from lung tumor tissue, collected before any cancer treatment. The source of this sequence is a male donor aged 60 or over with stage I squamous cell lung carcinoma. CDR3 sequence reads: CASSVTRLDTDTQYF. Here the CDR3 DNA reads TGTGCCAGCAGCGTAACTAGGTTGGACACAGATACGCAGTATTTT.